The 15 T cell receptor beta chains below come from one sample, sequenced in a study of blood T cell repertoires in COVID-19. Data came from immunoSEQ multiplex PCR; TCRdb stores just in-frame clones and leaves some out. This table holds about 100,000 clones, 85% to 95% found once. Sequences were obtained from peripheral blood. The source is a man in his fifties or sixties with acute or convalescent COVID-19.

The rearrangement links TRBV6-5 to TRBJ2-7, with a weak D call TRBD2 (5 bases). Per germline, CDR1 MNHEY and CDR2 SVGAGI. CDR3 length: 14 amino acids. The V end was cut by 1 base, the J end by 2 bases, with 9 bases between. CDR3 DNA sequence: TGTGCCAGCAGTTACTTGAGCGGAACCTACGAGCAGTACTTC. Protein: CASSYLSGTYEQYF.

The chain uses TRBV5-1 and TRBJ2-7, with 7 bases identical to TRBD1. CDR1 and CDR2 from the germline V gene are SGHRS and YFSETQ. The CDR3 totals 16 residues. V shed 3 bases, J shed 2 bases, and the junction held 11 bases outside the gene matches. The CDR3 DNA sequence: TGCGCCAGCAGCTCCCAGGACAGGAGCTTTACCTACGAGCAGTACTTC. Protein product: CASSSQDRSFTYEQYF.

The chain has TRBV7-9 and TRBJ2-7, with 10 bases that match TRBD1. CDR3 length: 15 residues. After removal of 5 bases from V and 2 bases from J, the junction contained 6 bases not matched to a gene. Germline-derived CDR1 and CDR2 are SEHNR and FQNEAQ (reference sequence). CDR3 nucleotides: TGTGCCAGCAGCGGTAGGACAGGGGGGACCTACGAGCAGTACTTC. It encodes CASSGRTGGTYEQYF.

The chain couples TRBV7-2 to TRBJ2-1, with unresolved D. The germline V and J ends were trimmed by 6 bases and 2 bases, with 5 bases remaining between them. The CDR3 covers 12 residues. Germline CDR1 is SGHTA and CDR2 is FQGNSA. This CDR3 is CASSTAYNEQFF. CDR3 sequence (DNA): TGTGCCAGCAGTACTGCCTACAATGAGCAGTTCTTC.

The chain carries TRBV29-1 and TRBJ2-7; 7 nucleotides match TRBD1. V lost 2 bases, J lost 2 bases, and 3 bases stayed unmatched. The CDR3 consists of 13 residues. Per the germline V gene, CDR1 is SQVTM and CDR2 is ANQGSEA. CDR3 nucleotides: TGCAGCGTTGAATCGACAGGGACCTACGAGCAGTACTTC. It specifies CSVESTGTYEQYF.

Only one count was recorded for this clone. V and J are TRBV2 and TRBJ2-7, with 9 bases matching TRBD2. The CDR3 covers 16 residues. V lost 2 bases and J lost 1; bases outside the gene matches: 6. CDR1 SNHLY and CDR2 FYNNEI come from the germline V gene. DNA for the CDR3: TGTGCCAGCAGTGAAAAGGGCGGGGGGGAATCCTACGAGCAGTACTTC. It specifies CASSEKGGGESYEQYF.

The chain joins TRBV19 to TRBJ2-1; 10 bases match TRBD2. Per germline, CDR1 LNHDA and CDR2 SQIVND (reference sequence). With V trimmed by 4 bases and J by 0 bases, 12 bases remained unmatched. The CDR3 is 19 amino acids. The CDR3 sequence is CASSTRTSGPLSSYNEQFF. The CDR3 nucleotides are TGTGCCAGTAGTACAAGGACTAGCGGCCCCCTGAGCTCCTACAATGAGCAGTTCTTC.

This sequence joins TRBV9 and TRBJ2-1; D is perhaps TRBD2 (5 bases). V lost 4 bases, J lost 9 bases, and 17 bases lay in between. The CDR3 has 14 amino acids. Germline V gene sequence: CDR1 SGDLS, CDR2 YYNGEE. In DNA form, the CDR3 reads TGTGCCAGCAGCCTAAGTGCCATCCGGGGTGAGCAGTTCTTC. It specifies CASSLSAIRGEQFF.

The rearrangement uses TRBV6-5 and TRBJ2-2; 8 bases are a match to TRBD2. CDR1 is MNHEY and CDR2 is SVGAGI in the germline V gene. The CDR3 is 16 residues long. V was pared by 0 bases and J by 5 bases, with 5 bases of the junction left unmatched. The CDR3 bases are TGTGCCAGCAGTTACTCAGGAGGGACTAGGACCGGGGAGCTGTTTTTT. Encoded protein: CASSYSGGTRTGELFF.

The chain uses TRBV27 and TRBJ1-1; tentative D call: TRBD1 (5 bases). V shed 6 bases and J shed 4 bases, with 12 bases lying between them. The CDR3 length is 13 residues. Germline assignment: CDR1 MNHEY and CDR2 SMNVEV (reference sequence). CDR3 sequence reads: CASSRIGATEAFF. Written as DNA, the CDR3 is TGTGCCAGCAGCCGAATAGGGGCCACTGAAGCTTTCTTT.

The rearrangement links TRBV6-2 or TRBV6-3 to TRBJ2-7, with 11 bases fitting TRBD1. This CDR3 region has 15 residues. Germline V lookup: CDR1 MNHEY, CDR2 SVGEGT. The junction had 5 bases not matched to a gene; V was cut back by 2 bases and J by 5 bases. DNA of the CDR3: TGTGCCAGCAGTTACCCCGGGACAGGGGGAAACGAGCAGTACTTC. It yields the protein CASSYPGTGGNEQYF.

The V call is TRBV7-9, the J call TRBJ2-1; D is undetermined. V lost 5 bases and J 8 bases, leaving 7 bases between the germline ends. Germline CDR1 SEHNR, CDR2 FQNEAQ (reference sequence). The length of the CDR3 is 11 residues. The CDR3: CASSPIDEQFF. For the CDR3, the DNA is TGTGCCAGCAGCCCTATTGATGAGCAGTTCTTC.

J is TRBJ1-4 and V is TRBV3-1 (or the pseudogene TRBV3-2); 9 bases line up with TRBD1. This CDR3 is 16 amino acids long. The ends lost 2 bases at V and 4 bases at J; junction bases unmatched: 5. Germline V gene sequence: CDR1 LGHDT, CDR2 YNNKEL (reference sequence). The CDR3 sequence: CASSQRQGVGNEKLFF. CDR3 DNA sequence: TGTGCCAGCAGCCAACGACAGGGGGTCGGTAATGAAAAACTGTTTTTT.

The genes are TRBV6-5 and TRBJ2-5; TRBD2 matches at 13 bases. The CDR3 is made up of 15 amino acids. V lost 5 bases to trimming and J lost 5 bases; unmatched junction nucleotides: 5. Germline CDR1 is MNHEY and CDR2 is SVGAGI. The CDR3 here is CASSRTSGSWETQYF. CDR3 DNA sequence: TGTGCCAGCAGTCGGACTAGCGGGAGTTGGGAGACCCAGTACTTC.

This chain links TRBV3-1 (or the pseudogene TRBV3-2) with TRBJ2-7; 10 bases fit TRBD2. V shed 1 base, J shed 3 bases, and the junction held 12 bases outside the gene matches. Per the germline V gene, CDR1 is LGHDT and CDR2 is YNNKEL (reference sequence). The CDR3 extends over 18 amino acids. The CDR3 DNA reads TGTGCCAGCAGCCAAGTGCTAGCGGGAGTCAAGGGGGGCTACGAGCAGTACTTC. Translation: CASSQVLAGVKGGYEQYF.